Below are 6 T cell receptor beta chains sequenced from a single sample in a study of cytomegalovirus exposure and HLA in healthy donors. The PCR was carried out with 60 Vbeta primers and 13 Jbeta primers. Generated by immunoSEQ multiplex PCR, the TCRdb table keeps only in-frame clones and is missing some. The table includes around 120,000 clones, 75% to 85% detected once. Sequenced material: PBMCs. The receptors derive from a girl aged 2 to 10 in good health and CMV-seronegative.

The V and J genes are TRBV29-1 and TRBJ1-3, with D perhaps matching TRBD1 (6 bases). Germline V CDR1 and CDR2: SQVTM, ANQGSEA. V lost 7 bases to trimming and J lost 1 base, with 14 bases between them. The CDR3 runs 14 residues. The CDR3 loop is CSAWGTTSGNTIYF. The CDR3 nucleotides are TGCAGCGCCTGGGGGACAACATCTGGAAACACCATATATTTT.

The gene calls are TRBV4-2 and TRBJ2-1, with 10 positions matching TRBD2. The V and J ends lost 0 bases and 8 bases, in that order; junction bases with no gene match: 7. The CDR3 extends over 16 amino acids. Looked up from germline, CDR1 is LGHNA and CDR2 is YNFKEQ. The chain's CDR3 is CASSQDWSGGAHEQFF. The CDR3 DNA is TGTGCCAGCAGCCAAGACTGGAGCGGGGGGGCCCATGAGCAGTTCTTC.

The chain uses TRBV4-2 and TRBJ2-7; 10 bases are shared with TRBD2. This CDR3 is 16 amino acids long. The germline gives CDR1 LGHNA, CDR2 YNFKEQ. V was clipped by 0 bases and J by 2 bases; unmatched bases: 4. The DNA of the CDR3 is TGTGCCAGCAGCCAAGATCCTAGCGGGAGTACCTACGAGCAGTACTTC. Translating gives CASSQDPSGSTYEQYF.

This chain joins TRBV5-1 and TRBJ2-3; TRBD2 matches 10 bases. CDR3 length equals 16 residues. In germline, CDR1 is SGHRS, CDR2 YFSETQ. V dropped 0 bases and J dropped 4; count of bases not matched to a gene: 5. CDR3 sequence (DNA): TGCGCCAGCAGCTTGGGGAGCGGGGGGGTAGCAGATACGCAGTATTTT. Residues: CASSLGSGGVADTQYF.

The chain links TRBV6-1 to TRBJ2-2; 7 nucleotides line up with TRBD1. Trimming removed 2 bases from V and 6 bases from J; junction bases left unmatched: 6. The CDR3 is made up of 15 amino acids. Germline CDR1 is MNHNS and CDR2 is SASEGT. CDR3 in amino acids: CASSESATGSGELFF. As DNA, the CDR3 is TGTGCCAGCAGTGAATCTGCGACAGGGTCCGGGGAGCTGTTTTTT.

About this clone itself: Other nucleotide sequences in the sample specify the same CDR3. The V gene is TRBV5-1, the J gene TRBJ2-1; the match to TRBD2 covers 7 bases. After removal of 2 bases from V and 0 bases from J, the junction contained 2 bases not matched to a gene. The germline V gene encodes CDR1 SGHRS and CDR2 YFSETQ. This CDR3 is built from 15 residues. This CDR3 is CASSLGGSSYNEQFF. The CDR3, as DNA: TGCGCCAGCAGCTTAGGCGGGAGCTCCTACAATGAGCAGTTCTTC.